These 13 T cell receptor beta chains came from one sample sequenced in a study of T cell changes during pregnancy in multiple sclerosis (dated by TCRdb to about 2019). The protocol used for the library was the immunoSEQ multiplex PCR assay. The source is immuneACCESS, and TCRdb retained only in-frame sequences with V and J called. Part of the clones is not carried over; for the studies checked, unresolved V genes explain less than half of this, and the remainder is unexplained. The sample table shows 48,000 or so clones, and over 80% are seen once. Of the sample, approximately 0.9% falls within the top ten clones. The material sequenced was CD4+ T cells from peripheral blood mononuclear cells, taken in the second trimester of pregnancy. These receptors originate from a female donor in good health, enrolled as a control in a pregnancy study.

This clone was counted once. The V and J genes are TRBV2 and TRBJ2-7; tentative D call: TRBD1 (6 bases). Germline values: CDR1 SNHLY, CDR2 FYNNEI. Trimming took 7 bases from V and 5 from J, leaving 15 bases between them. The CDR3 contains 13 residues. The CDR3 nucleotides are TGTGCCAGCATAAAGGACAGTAGTAACGAGCAGTACTTC. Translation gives CASIKDSSNEQYF.

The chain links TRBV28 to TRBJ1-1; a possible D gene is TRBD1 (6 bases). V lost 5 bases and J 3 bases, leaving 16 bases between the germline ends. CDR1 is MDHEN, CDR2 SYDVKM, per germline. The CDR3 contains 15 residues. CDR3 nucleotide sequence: TGTGCCAGCAGTCCACAGGGTGGGTCGGACACTGAAGCTTTCTTT. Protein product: CASSPQGGSDTEAFF.

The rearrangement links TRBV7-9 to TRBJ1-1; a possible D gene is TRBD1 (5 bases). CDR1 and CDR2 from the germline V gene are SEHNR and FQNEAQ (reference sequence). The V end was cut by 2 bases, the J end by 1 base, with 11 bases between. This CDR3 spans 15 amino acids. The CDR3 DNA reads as TGTGCCAGCAGCTTATTGGCAGGGCCGAACACTGAAGCTTTCTTT. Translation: CASSLLAGPNTEAFF.

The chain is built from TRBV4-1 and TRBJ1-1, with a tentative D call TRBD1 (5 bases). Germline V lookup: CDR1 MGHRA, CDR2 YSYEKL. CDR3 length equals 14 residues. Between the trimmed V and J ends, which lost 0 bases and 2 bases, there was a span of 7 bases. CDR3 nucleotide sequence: TGCGCCAGCAGCCAAGATCAGGGAAACACTGAAGCTTTCTTT. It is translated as CASSQDQGNTEAFF.

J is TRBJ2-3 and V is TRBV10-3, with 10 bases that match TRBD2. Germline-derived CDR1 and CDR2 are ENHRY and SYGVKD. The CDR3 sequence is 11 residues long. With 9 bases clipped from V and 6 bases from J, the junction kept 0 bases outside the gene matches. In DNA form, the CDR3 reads TGTGCCATTAGCGGGGGGGATACGCAGTATTTT. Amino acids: CAISGGDTQYF.

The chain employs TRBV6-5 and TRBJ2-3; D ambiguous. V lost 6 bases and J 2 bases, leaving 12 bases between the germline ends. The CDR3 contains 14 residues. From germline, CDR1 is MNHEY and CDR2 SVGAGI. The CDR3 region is CASSPSSPTDTQYF. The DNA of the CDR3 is TGTGCCAGCAGCCCCTCGTCTCCCACAGATACGCAGTATTTT.

Written as DNA, the CDR3 is TGTGCCAGTAGTATATGGAACAGGGGGTACAATGAGCAGTTCTTC. Its translation: CASSIWNRGYNEQFF. This chain links TRBV19 with TRBJ2-1, with 8 bases identical to TRBD1. The CDR3 is 15 amino acids. Germline assignment: CDR1 LNHDA and CDR2 SQIVND (reference sequence). V trimming: 2 bases; J trimming: 4 bases; junction bases outside the gene matches: 4. The variable domain in full, with the rest retrieved from reference TRBV19 and TRBJ2-1, is DGGITQSPKYLFRKEGQNVTLSCEQNLNHDAMYWYRQDPGQGLRLIYYSQIVNDFQKGDIAEGYSVSREKKESFPLTVTSAQKNPTAFYLCASSIWNRGYNEQFFGPGTRLTVL.

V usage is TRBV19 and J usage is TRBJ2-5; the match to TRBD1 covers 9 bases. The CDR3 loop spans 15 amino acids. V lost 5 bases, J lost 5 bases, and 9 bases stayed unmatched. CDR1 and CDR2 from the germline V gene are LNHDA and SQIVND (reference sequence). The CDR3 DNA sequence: TGTGCCAGTAGTCCCGGGACAGGGCTGGTGGAGACCCAGTACTTC. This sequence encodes CASSPGTGLVETQYF.

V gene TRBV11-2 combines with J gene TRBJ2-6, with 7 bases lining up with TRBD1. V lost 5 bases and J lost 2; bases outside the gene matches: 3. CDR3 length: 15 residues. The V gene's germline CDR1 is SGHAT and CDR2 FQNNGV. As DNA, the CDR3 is TGTGCCAGCAGCCAGGGACAGCCTGGGGCCAACGTCCTGACTTTC. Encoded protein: CASSQGQPGANVLTF.

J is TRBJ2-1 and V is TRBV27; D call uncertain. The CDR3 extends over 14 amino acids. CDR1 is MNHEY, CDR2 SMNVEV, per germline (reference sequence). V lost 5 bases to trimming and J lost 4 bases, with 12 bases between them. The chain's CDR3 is CASSRPSGYNEQFF. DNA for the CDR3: TGTGCCAGCAGTAGACCTTCGGGTTACAATGAGCAGTTCTTC.

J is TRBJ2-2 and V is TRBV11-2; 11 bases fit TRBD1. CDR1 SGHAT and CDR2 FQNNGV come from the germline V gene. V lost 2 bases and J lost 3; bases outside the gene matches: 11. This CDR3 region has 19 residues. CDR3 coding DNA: TGTGCCAGCAGCTTAACCCGCTTTTGGGGACAGGGGGACACCGGGGAGCTGTTTTTT. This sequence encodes CASSLTRFWGQGDTGELFF. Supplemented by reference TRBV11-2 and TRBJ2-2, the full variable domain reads EAGVAQSPRYKIIEKRQSVAFWCNPISGHATLYWYQQILGQGPKLLIQFQNNGVVDDSQLPKDRFSAERLKGVDSTLKIQPAKLEDSAVYLCASSLTRFWGQGDTGELFFGEGSRLTVL.

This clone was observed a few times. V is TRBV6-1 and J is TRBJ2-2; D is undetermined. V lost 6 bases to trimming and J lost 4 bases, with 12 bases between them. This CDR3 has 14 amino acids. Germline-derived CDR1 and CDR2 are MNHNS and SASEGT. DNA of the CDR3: TGTGCCAGCAGCGGAACAAGGAGCACCGGGGAGCTGTTTTTT. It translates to CASSGTRSTGELFF.

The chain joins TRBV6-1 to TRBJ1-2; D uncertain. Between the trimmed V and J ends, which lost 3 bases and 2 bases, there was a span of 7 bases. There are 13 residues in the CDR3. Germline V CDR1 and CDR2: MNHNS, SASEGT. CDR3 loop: CASSDRPNYGYTF. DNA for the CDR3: TGTGCCAGCAGTGACCGTCCGAACTATGGCTACACCTTC.